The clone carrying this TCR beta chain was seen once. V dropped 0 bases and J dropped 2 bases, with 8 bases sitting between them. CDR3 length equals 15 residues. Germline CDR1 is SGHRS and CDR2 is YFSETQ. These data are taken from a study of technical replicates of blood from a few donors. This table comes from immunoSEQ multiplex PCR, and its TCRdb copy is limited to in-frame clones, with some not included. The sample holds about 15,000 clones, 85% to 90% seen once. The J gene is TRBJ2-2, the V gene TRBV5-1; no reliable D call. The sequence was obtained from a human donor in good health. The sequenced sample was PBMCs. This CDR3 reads CASSLAQINTGELFF. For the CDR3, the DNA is TGCGCCAGCAGCTTGGCGCAGATAAACACCGGGGAGCTGTTTTTT.